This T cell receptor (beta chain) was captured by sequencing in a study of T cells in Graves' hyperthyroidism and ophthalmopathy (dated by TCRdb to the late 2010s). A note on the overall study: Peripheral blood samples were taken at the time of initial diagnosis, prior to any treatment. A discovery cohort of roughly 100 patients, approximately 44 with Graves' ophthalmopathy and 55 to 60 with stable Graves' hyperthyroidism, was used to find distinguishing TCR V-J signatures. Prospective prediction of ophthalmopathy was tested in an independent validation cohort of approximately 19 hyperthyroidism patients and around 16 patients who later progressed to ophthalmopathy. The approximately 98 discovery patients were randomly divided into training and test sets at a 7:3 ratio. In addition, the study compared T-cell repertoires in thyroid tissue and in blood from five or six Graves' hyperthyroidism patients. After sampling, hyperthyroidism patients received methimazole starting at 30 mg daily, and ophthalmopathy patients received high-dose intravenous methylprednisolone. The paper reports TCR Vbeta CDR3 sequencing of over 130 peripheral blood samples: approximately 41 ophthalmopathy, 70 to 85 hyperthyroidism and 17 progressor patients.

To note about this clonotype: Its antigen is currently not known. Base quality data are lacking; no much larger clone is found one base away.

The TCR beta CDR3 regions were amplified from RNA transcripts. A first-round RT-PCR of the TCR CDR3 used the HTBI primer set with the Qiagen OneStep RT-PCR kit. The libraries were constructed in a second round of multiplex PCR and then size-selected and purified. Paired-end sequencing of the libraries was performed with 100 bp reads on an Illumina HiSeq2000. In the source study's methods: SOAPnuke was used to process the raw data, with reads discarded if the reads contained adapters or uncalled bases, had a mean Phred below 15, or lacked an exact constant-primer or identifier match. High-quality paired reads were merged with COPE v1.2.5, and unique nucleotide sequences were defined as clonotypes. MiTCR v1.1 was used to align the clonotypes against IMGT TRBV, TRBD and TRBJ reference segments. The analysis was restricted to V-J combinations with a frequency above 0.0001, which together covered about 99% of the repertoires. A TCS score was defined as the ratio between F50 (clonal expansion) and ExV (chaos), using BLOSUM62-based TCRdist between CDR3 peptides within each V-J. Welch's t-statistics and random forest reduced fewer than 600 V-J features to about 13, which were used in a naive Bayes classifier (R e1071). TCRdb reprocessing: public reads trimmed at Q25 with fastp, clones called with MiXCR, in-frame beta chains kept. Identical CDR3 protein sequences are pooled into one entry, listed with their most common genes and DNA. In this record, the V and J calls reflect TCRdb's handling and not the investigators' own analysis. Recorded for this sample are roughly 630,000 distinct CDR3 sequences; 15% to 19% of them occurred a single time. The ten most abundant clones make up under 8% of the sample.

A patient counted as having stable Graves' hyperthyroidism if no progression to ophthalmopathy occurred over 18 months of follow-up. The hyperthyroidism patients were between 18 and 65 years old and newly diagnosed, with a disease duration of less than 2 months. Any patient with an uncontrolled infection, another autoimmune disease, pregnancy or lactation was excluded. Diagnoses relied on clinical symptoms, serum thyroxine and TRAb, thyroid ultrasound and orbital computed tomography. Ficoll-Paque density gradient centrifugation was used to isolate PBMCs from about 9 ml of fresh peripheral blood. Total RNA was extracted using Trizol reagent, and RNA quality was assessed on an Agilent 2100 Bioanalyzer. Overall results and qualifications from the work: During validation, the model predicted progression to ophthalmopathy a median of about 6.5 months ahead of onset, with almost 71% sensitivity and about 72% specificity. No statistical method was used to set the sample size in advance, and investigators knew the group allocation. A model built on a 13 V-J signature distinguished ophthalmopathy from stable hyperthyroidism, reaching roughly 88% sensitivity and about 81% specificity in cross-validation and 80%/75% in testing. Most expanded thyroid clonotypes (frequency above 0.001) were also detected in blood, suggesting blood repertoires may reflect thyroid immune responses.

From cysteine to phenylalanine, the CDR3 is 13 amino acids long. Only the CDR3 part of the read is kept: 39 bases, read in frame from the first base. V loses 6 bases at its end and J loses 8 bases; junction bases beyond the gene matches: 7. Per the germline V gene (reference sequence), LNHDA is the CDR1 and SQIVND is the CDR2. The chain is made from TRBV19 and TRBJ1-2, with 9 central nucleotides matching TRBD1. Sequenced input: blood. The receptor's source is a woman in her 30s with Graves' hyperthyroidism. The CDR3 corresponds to CASSVQGARGYTF. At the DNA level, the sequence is TGTGCCAGTAGCGTACAGGGGGCGCGGGGCTACACCTTC.